A single sample is the source of the 21 T cell receptor beta chains below, sequenced in a study of T cells expressing NK-cell markers. TCRdb reprocessed the 5' RACE reads; each CDR3 protein has one entry and no DNA is given. Reported are some 500,000 distinct CDR3 sequences; the ten largest clones contain 1.4%. The sequenced sample was blood T cells: a sorted CD56 or NKG2C T cell subset, CD4+ or CD8+ T cells, or bulk PBMC T cells (not recorded which). These receptors were obtained from a woman aged 45-59 years in good health.

This sequence joins TRBV4-1 and TRBJ2-5; TCRdb proposes TRBD2, but this gene call is untestable without DNA. This CDR3 contains 19 residues. Germline V gene sequence: CDR1 MGHRA, CDR2 YSYEKL. The CDR3 sequence is CASSQDLGLAGGVQETQYF.

The chain employs TRBV12-3 or TRBV12-4 and TRBJ1-1; TCRdb's assignment of TRBD1 cannot be checked, as there is no DNA. The CDR3 is 16 amino acids. The CDR3 reads CATLSPGAGAGTEAFF.

The genes are TRBV12-3 or TRBV12-4 and TRBJ1-5; TCRdb's D call of TRBD1 is untestable without DNA. This CDR3 contains 17 residues. The CDR3: CASSLASFRGSNQPQHF.

The CDR3 spells CASSLFQGANEQYF. J is TRBJ2-7 and V is TRBV28; TCRdb returns TRBD1, unconfirmable since there is no DNA. The CDR3 is 14 residues long. Per the germline V gene, CDR1 is MDHEN and CDR2 is SYDVKM.

This chain's CDR3 is CSARDPGQGVRNEQFF. The rearrangement links TRBV20-1 to TRBJ2-1; no DNA is available, so the TRBD1 call from TCRdb remains unchecked. The CDR3 contains 16 residues. Per the germline V gene, CDR1 is DFQATT and CDR2 is SNEGSKA (reference sequence).

The CDR3 protein is CASSEGDPWNSPLHF. The genes are TRBV10-2 and TRBJ1-6; lacking DNA, the TRBD1 call made by TCRdb goes unchecked. CDR3 length equals 15 residues. Germline V gives CDR1 WSHSY, CDR2 SAAADI.

The rearrangement joins TRBV12-3 or TRBV12-4 to TRBJ2-3; TCRdb lists TRBD2, though no DNA is available to test this call. The CDR3 runs to 15 residues. The CDR3 loop reads CASILLGGTTDTQYF.

The chain has TRBV4-2 and TRBJ2-7; TCRdb picks TRBD2, but there is no DNA to check that call. This CDR3 has 17 residues. Germline values: CDR1 LGHNA, CDR2 YNFKEQ. CDR3 region: CASSQTTGTTSRYEQYF.

The J gene is TRBJ2-6, the V gene TRBV16. The CDR3 runs 16 residues. Germline-derived CDR1 and CDR2 are KGHSY and FQNENV. The chain's CDR3 is CASSPFGLSGANVLTF. The whole variable domain, remainder taken from reference TRBV16 and TRBJ2-6, is GEEVAQTPKHLVRGEGQKAKLYCAPIKGHSYVFWYQQVLKNEFKFLISFQNENVFDETGMPKERFSAKCLPNSPCSLEIQATKLEDSAVYFCASSPFGLSGANVLTFGAGSRLTVL.

The chain recombines TRBV10-1 with TRBJ1-1. Germline CDR1 is WNHNN and CDR2 is SYGVQD (reference sequence). This CDR3 has 13 residues. The CDR3 sequence: CASLIGEWTEAFF.

The CDR3 loop reads CASSDSRRGGEQFF. The chain recombines TRBV6-4 with TRBJ2-1; TCRdb selects TRBD2, and the lack of DNA leaves this call unchecked. CDR3 length: 14 amino acids. Germline V gene sequence: CDR1 MRHNA, CDR2 SNTAGT.

The chain recombines TRBV6-6 with TRBJ2-3; TCRdb returns TRBD2, unconfirmable since there is no DNA. Germline V gives CDR1 MNHNY, CDR2 SVGAGI (reference sequence). The CDR3 contains 14 residues. The CDR3 here is CASSSPANPGTQYF.

CDR3 protein: CASSSRLAGRYNEQFF. The V call is TRBV5-6, the J call TRBJ2-1; checking the TCRdb D call of TRBD2 is not possible without DNA. Germline loops: CDR1 SGHDT, CDR2 YYEEEE. The CDR3 runs to 16 residues.

The CDR3 is CASSPRDRVNEQFF. The chain links TRBV7-9 to TRBJ2-1; as DNA is missing, the TRBD1 call by TCRdb cannot be tested. Germline lookup yields CDR1 SEHNR and CDR2 FQNEAQ (reference sequence). The CDR3 sequence is 14 residues long.

The V and J genes are TRBV20-1 and TRBJ2-1; TCRdb outputs TRBD2, but without DNA this stays unchecked. Germline CDR1 DFQATT, CDR2 SNEGSKA (reference sequence). The CDR3 runs 15 residues. CDR3 sequence reads: CSASTGLAGRGEQFF.

The V gene is TRBV2, the J gene TRBJ2-1. Germline V CDR1 and CDR2: SNHLY, FYNNEI. This CDR3 is 11 amino acids long. CDR3 protein: CASSDTFEQFF. Full variable domain (rest looked up from reference TRBV2 and TRBJ2-1): EPEVTQTPSHQVTQMGQEVILRCVPISNHLYFYWYRQILGQKVEFLVSFYNNEISEKSEIFDDQFSVERPDGSNFTLKIRSTKLEDSAMYFCASSDTFEQFFGPGTRLTVL.

The chain uses TRBV10-3 and TRBJ2-1. This CDR3 region has 14 residues. Germline V lookup: CDR1 ENHRY, CDR2 SYGVKD. This CDR3 is CAISESTIYNEQFF.

The chain combines TRBV12-5 with TRBJ1-1. The V gene's germline CDR1 is LGHNT and CDR2 FRNRAP. This CDR3 spans 14 amino acids. The CDR3 sequence is CASGLIFWNTEAFF. The full variable domain, rest sourced from reference TRBV12-5 and TRBJ1-1, is DARVTQTPRHKVTEMGQEVTMRCQPILGHNTVFWYRQTMMQGLELLAYFRNRAPLDDSGMPKDRFSAEMPDATLATLKIQPSEPRDSAVYFCASGLIFWNTEAFFGQGTRLTVV.

CDR3 loop: CASSPSSGYQETQYF. The chain couples TRBV3-1 to TRBJ2-5; TCRdb's D call, TRBD2, is unchecked because there is no DNA. CDR3 length: 15 residues. CDR1 and CDR2 from the germline V gene are LGHDT and YNNKEL (reference sequence).

The chain joins TRBV5-5 to TRBJ2-4; checking the TCRdb D call of TRBD2 is not possible without DNA. Looked up from germline, CDR1 is SGHKS and CDR2 is YYEKEE (reference sequence). This CDR3 has 17 amino acids. The CDR3 reads CASSPKEAVAAKNIQYF.

The chain joins TRBV5-1 to TRBJ2-7; the D gene TCRdb calls, TRBD1, cannot be checked with no DNA. Germline V gives CDR1 SGHRS, CDR2 YFSETQ. The CDR3 has 16 amino acids. The CDR3 sequence is CASSLLSLVDRGEQYF.